The 17 T cell receptor beta chains in this list originate from one sample, sequenced in a study of T cells in Graves' hyperthyroidism and ophthalmopathy. Researchers took RNA transcripts and amplified the TCR beta CDR3 regions from them. TCR CDR3 underwent first-round RT-PCR with the HTBI primer set. TCRdb used MiXCR to reprocess the multiplex PCR reads, holding one entry per CDR3 protein. Of around 720,000 distinct CDR3 sequences in the sample, around 40% are singletons; the top ten hold less than 40%. Specimen: blood. The receptors originated from a woman aged 40 to 50 with Graves' hyperthyroidism.

This clonotype was counted at least ten times. The rearrangement joins TRBV10-3 to TRBJ1-1; 7 bases are a match to TRBD1. CDR3 length: 13 residues. With V trimmed by 6 bases and J by 1 base, 2 bases remained unmatched. Looked up from germline, CDR1 is ENHRY and CDR2 is SYGVKD. This chain's CDR3 is CAIRGTANTEAFF. CDR3 in DNA: TGTGCCATCAGGGGGACAGCGAACACTGAAGCTTTCTTT.

The chain combines TRBV6-5 with TRBJ1-6; no definite D call. The CDR3 extends over 15 amino acids. Trimming shortened V by 0 bases and J by 3 bases, and 6 bases separated the two germline ends. CDR1 is MNHEY, CDR2 SVGAGI, per germline. In nucleotides, the CDR3 is TGTGCCAGCAGTTACTCGCCCCACTATAATTCACCCCTCCACTTT. Protein sequence: CASSYSPHYNSPLHF.

The V and J genes are TRBV20-1 and TRBJ2-5; D remains ambiguous. Trimming cost V 7 bases and J 10 bases, with 22 bases left between them. Germline V CDR1 and CDR2: DFQATT, SNEGSKA (reference sequence). The CDR3 is made up of 13 amino acids. The CDR3 sequence: CSVPGTNDVNQYF. DNA for the CDR3: TGCAGTGTTCCGGGCACGAACGACGTGAACCAGTACTTC.

The chain carries TRBV6-5 and TRBJ2-5; 12 nucleotides line up with TRBD2. Germline V lookup: CDR1 MNHEY, CDR2 SVGAGI. The CDR3 totals 16 residues. Unmatched junction bases numbered 10, after V lost 6 bases and J lost 5 bases. For the CDR3, the DNA is TGTGCCAGCAGACTAGCGGGAGGTCATGGCATGGAGACCCAGTACTTC. The encoded protein is CASRLAGGHGMETQYF.

J is TRBJ2-5 and V is TRBV5-1; D may be TRBD2 (6 bases). CDR1 is SGHRS, CDR2 YFSETQ, per germline. CDR3 length: 15 residues. V was cut by 0 bases and J by 2 bases, with 11 bases left in between. The CDR3: CASSLAGEMQETQYF. CDR3 DNA: TGCGCCAGCAGCTTGGCGGGGGAAATGCAAGAGACCCAGTACTTC.

This rearrangement joins TRBV2 to TRBJ2-2, with TRBD2 matching 10 bases. CDR1 and CDR2 from the germline V gene are SNHLY and FYNNEI. J lost 7 bases, V lost 5 bases, and 10 bases had no gene match. The CDR3 runs to 16 residues. The CDR3 sequence is CASSSSLAGLYGELFF. The CDR3 bases are TGTGCCAGCAGTTCGTCACTAGCGGGACTATACGGGGAGCTGTTTTTT.

The sample holds many counts of this clonotype. V is TRBV6-5 and J is TRBJ1-2; 7 bases agree with TRBD1. CDR1 MNHEY and CDR2 SVGAGI come from the germline V gene. Trimming took 6 bases from V and 6 from J; bases not matched to a gene: 7. The CDR3 spans 13 residues. CDR3 protein: CASRTGTENGYTF. Here the CDR3 DNA reads TGTGCCAGCAGAACAGGGACAGAGAATGGCTACACCTTC.

The gene calls are TRBV10-3 and TRBJ1-2, with a weak D call TRBD1 (6 bases). This CDR3 is built from 13 residues. From germline, CDR1 is ENHRY and CDR2 SYGVKD. Trimming took 8 bases from V and 14 from J, leaving 24 bases between them. CDR3 sequence: CAIATTGWHGCTF. CDR3 DNA sequence: TGTGCCATCGCGACTACAGGGTGGCATGGCTGTACCTTC.

The rearrangement joins TRBV20-1 to TRBJ2-5, with 8 bases lining up with TRBD2. The CDR3 is made up of 13 amino acids. Germline lookup yields CDR1 DFQATT and CDR2 SNEGSKA (reference sequence). V trimming: 3 bases; J trimming: 3 bases; junction bases outside the gene matches: 3. The CDR3 bases are TGCAGTGCTAGCGAGCGGGGGAAAGAGACCCAGTACTTC. Residues: CSASERGKETQYF.

This chain connects TRBV5-1 to TRBJ2-2; 12 bases are shared with TRBD1. J lost 2 bases, V lost 3 bases, and 2 bases had no gene match. The CDR3 is 16 amino acids. Germline V gene lookup returns CDR1 SGHRS and CDR2 YFSETQ. The CDR3 here is CASSYGTGGNTGELFF. The CDR3 coding sequence is TGCGCCAGCAGCTACGGGACAGGGGGCAACACCGGGGAGCTGTTTTTT.

The chain uses TRBV5-4 and TRBJ2-7, with D possibly matching TRBD2 (5 bases). CDR3 length equals 13 residues. Trimming shortened V by 0 bases and J by 7 bases, and 11 bases separated the two germline ends. Germline loops: CDR1 SGHNT, CDR2 YYREEE (reference sequence). The CDR3 reads CASSLAAGQEQYF. The CDR3 DNA reads as TGTGCCAGCAGCTTGGCGGCGGGCCAAGAGCAGTACTTC.

The chain uses TRBV6-6 and TRBJ2-7, with 9 bases identical to TRBD1. Germline loops: CDR1 MNHNY, CDR2 SVGAGI (reference sequence). The CDR3 totals 14 residues. Trimming took 5 bases from V and 3 from J; bases not matched to a gene: 5. CDR3 nucleotide sequence: TGTGCCAGCAGTAGGGGGACAGGGTACTACGAGCAGTACTTC. Protein: CASSRGTGYYEQYF.

This clonotype has a count of ten or more. This chain links TRBV12-5 with TRBJ2-5, with unresolved D. Trimming left V 0 bases short and J 4 bases short, with 6 bases between. This CDR3 is built from 13 residues. Germline V gene lookup returns CDR1 LGHNT and CDR2 FRNRAP. The CDR3 DNA reads TGTGCTAGTGGTTTGGTAAACCTAGAGACCCAGTACTTC. Its translation is CASGLVNLETQYF.

In the case of this clonotype: It may be a read error: a sequence one base away is much more abundant. The gene calls are TRBV6-1 and TRBJ2-7, with a possible D match to TRBD1 (6 bases). Germline CDR1 MNHNS, CDR2 SASEGT. The V end was cut by 3 bases, the J end by 3 bases, with 12 bases between. CDR3 size: 14 residues. The CDR3 DNA reads TGTGCCAGCAGTGAGGACAGAACTTACTACGAGCAGTACTTC. Translation gives CASSEDRTYYEQYF.

The J gene is TRBJ1-1, the V gene TRBV29-1, with D possibly being TRBD1 (5 bases). CDR3 length: 13 residues. From germline, CDR1 is SQVTM and CDR2 ANQGSEA. V was trimmed by 4 bases and J by 0 bases, leaving 9 bases between them. The CDR3 region is CSVGGEVNTEAFF. The DNA of the CDR3 is TGCAGCGTTGGAGGGGAAGTGAACACTGAAGCTTTCTTT.

This sequence joins TRBV11-2 and TRBJ1-4; a possible D gene is TRBD1 (6 bases). The CDR3 totals 15 residues. CDR1 and CDR2 from the germline V gene are SGHAT and FQNNGV. V lost 3 bases, J lost 7 bases, and 15 bases lay in between. As DNA, the CDR3 is TGTGCCAGCAGCTTCGTCGGGACACATTCTGAAAAACTGTTTTTT. Translated, it gives CASSFVGTHSEKLFF.

This clonotype was detected many times. Written as DNA, the CDR3 is TGTGCCAGTAGTGGCCAGGGATCCTACGAGCAGTACTTC. Its translation is CASSGQGSYEQYF. V usage is TRBV10-3 and J usage is TRBJ2-7; TRBD1 is a possible D gene (5 bases). V was cut by 10 bases and J by 1 base, with 14 bases left in between. CDR1 and CDR2 from the germline V gene are ENHRY and SYGVKD. The CDR3 is made up of 13 amino acids.